This T cell receptor beta chain was obtained from a study of Graves' ophthalmopathy and Graves' hyperthyroidism. As the template, RNA transcripts were used to amplify TCR beta CDR3 regions. HTBI primers primed a first-round RT-PCR, and a second-round multiplex PCR followed. One entry per CDR3 protein results from TCRdb running MiXCR on the multiplex PCR reads. The top ten clones hold roughly 4.5% of a sample with around 590,000 distinct CDR3 sequences, approximately 35% of them seen once. Per the germline V gene, CDR1 is MNHEY and CDR2 is SVGAGI. The CDR3 length is 13 residues. V shed 6 bases, J shed 7 bases, and the junction held 7 bases outside the gene matches. Serum thyroxine and TRAb, along with clinical symptoms, thyroid ultrasound and orbital computed tomography, were what diagnosis relied on. The sample holds many counts of this clonotype.

The source material was peripheral blood or thyroid tissue (not recorded which). The TCR sequence derives from an adult man with Graves' hyperthyroidism. J is TRBJ2-7 and V is TRBV6-5; 9 nucleotides agree with TRBD2. This CDR3 is CASRVAGAQEQYF. For the CDR3, the DNA is TGTGCCAGCAGGGTAGCGGGAGCTCAAGAGCAGTACTTC.